These T cell receptor beta chains were read from a single sample in a study of T cells in Graves' hyperthyroidism and ophthalmopathy. TCRdb analysed the multiplex PCR reads with MiXCR anew, one entry per CDR3 protein. The data show some 300,000 distinct CDR3 sequences, with roughly 13% seen just once and less than 8% held by the top ten. The sample was blood. These receptors all come from a woman aged 40 to 49 with Graves' hyperthyroidism. CDR3s include the opening cysteine and the closing phenylalanine or tryptophan.

TRBV5-8 | CASSLSGLAGYEQFF
TRBV6-1 | CASRKGSSGNSYEQYF
TRBV2 | CASRMGAWEKLFF
TRBV6-6 | CASSYGGNNSPLHF
TRBV12-3/TRBV12-4 | CASSAQGGNTEAFF
TRBV4-1 | CASSGQGTGELFF
TRBV20-1 | CSARDSIDTEAFF
TRBV3-1 | CASSQAVRGQPQHF
TRBV20-1 | CSASSPWTSGNTGELFF
TRBV24-1 | CATSDNNEKLFF
TRBV2 | CASSGTGAAGTTGELFF
TRBV27 | CASTKLGVSNQPQHF
TRBV6-1 | CASSESSSGRGVYGYTF
TRBV6-2/TRBV6-3 | CASTAGAYNEQFF
TRBV6-4 | CASSTSPLKQYF
TRBV10-3 | CASGRGLTLDPSTYEQYF
TRBV28 | CATGDTEAFF
TRBV20-1 | CSAEDRGDYGYTF
TRBV12-3/TRBV12-4 | CASRLGGWNEQFF
TRBV7-9 | CASSHPPPGGSSYNEQFF
TRBV24-1 | CATSDGTDSGANVLTF
TRBV5-1 | CASKGVGGNIQYF
TRBV3-1 | CASSQGFVGTYEQYF
TRBV27 | CASSLRKGQGYEQYF
TRBV28 | CASSLWGLAGAYEQYF
TRBV15 | CATSREASGAQETQYF
TRBV25-1 | CASSEFLGTYEQYF
TRBV2 | CASSEGRGLAGELFF
TRBV20-1 | CSARPWTSGRANEQFF
TRBV4-1 | CASSQELTRNYGYTF
TRBV20-1 | CSAKWGVYTEAFF
TRBV5-1 | CASSTQGIRTEAFF
TRBV27 | CASSLGPTPEKLFF
TRBV2 | CASHPSGVSYTF
TRBV12-3/TRBV12-4 | CASSPRQVEEQYF
TRBV6-1 | CASSWTSRSYEQYF
TRBV5-4 | CASSWGGGYTF
TRBV10-1 | CASSGRASSTDTQYF
TRBV6-1 | CASREAPPGQGFANTIYF
TRBV6-1 | CASRTAGGQAFF